Below, 31 T cell receptor beta chains from the same sample are listed, as sequenced in a study of blood T cells in healthy people across ages. PCR was performed a second time for roughly 7 to 11 cycles using a sample-barcoded 5' primer and a J-beta primer mix. One entry per CDR3 protein results from TCRdb running MiXCR on the 5' RACE reads. The table shows some 750,000 distinct CDR3 sequences, with approximately 21% occurring only once. The sequencing sample was made of blood. Every receptor here comes from a man aged 70 or older in good health.

J is TRBJ1-2 and V is TRBV6-5; no definite D call. Germline V gene sequence: CDR1 MNHEY, CDR2 SVGAGI. The CDR3 is made up of 14 amino acids. V lost 6 bases, J lost 5 bases, and 16 bases lay in between. CDR3 coding DNA: TGTGCCAGCAGCCTTTACAGTGATGGATATGGCTACACCTTC. This gives the protein CASSLYSDGYGYTF.

This chain uses TRBV20-1 with TRBJ2-3, with 7 bases matching TRBD2. The CDR3 contains 13 residues. Germline V gene sequence: CDR1 DFQATT, CDR2 SNEGSKA (reference sequence). Trimming cost V 2 bases and J 11 bases; bases outside gene matches: 10. The CDR3 here is CSARLAGRGKQYF. The CDR3 coding sequence is TGCAGTGCTAGATTAGCGGGCCGAGGGAAGCAGTATTTT.

In its sample, this clonotype was seen a few times. The rearrangement uses TRBV5-1 and TRBJ2-7; 8 bases are shared with TRBD1. The CDR3 is 14 amino acids. Germline CDR1 SGHRS, CDR2 YFSETQ. The ends lost 4 bases at V and 3 bases at J; junction bases unmatched: 6. The CDR3 bases are TGCGCCAGCAGCCTCACGACAGGGGTCTACGAGCAGTACTTC. This translates into CASSLTTGVYEQYF.

The chain employs TRBV20-1 and TRBJ2-5, with 7 bases lining up with TRBD1. J gave up 1 base and V 5 bases, and 1 base lay outside the gene matches. CDR1 DFQATT and CDR2 SNEGSKA come from the germline V gene (reference sequence). The CDR3 spans 12 residues. CDR3 protein: CSAAGGQETQYF. In nucleotides, the CDR3 is TGCAGTGCTGCAGGGGGCCAAGAGACCCAGTACTTC.

The V gene is TRBV11-2, the J gene TRBJ2-7, with D possibly called TRBD1 or TRBD2 (6 bases each). This CDR3 spans 15 amino acids. V shed 5 bases and J shed 3 bases, with 17 bases lying between them. CDR1 SGHAT and CDR2 FQNNGV come from the germline V gene. CDR3 in amino acids: CASSPRWGAGYEQYF. CDR3 DNA: TGTGCCAGCAGCCCCAGGTGGGGGGCGGGCTACGAGCAGTACTTC.

The chain combines TRBV7-2 with TRBJ2-1, with 7 bases aligning to TRBD1. The length of the CDR3 is 12 residues. Germline CDR1 is SGHTA and CDR2 is FQGNSA. V shed 3 bases, J shed 13 bases, and the junction held 6 bases outside the gene matches. This CDR3 reads CASSFSTGEQFF. The CDR3 bases are TGTGCCAGCAGCTTCTCCACAGGGGAACAGTTCTTC.

The V call is TRBV6-2 or TRBV6-3, the J call TRBJ2-3; 11 bases map to TRBD2. The CDR3 sequence is 17 residues long. V gave up 5 bases and J gave up 2 bases; unmatched junction bases: 9. Germline V lookup: CDR1 MNHEY, CDR2 SVGEGT. CDR3 coding DNA: TGTGCCAGCAGTACCCGAAGACTAGCGGGGCTCACAGATACGCAGTATTTT. Its protein is CASSTRRLAGLTDTQYF.

This chain connects TRBV19 to TRBJ2-2, with TRBD2 identical over 7 bases. The V segment lost 1 base and the J segment 6 bases; nucleotides outside the gene matches: 5. From germline, CDR1 is LNHDA and CDR2 SQIVND (reference sequence). This CDR3 has 15 amino acids. In DNA, the CDR3 is TGTGCCAGTAGTATAGGCGGGAGTAGCGCCGGGGAGCTGTTTTTT. It yields the protein CASSIGGSSAGELFF.

This clonotype has just a few counts. The V call is TRBV9, the J call TRBJ2-1; D is unclear. This CDR3 is built from 15 residues. V was clipped by 4 bases and J by 10 bases, with 21 bases between them. Per the germline V gene, CDR1 is SGDLS and CDR2 is YYNGEE. CDR3 sequence reads: CASSSGPSSLREQFF. The CDR3 DNA sequence: TGTGCCAGCAGCTCCGGTCCTTCGAGTTTGCGAGAGCAGTTCTTC.

This clonotype was counted only a few times. The rearrangement joins TRBV7-6 to TRBJ2-7; unclear D gene. The V gene lost 2 bases and the J gene lost 0 bases, with 5 bases spanning the gap. Germline CDR1 SGHVS, CDR2 FNYEAQ. This CDR3 region has 13 residues. The CDR3 here is CASSLRCSYEQYV. CDR3 DNA: TGTGCCAGCAGCTTACGGTGCTCCTACGAGCAGTACGTC.

This sequence joins TRBV29-1 and TRBJ1-1; D is undetermined. There are 13 residues in the CDR3. Germline V lookup: CDR1 SQVTM, CDR2 ANQGSEA. Trimming took off 2 bases at V and 1 base at J, with 8 bases between the two ends. The CDR3 DNA sequence: TGCAGCGTTGAAAGGGCCCAGAACACTGAAGCTTTCTTT. Translating it yields CSVERAQNTEAFF.

The chain is built from TRBV20-1 and TRBJ1-2; D is unclear. Germline assignment: CDR1 DFQATT and CDR2 SNEGSKA (reference sequence). V gave up 0 bases and J gave up 13 bases, with 21 bases separating them. This CDR3 spans 14 amino acids. CDR3 loop: CSARDPGTGGRFTF. CDR3 sequence (DNA): TGCAGTGCTAGAGATCCGGGAACCGGAGGGCGTTTCACCTTC.

V and J are TRBV15 and TRBJ1-1, with 7 bases aligning to TRBD1. V lost 5 bases and J lost 4; bases outside the gene matches: 1. This CDR3 is 12 amino acids long. Germline V gives CDR1 LNHNV, CDR2 YYDKDF (reference sequence). For the CDR3, the DNA is TGTGCCACCAGCCAGGGGGTCACTGAAGCTTTCTTT. It codes for CATSQGVTEAFF.

The chain has TRBV29-1 and TRBJ2-3; 10 nucleotides agree with TRBD2. With 3 bases clipped from V and 2 bases from J, the junction kept 8 bases outside the gene matches. Per germline, CDR1 SQVTM and CDR2 ANQGSEA. The length of the CDR3 is 16 residues. CDR3 in amino acids: CSVDPPGLAVTDTQYF. In DNA form, the CDR3 reads TGCAGCGTTGATCCACCCGGACTAGCGGTCACAGATACGCAGTATTTT.

Only a few counts were recorded for this clonotype. This chain links TRBV6-1 with TRBJ2-3; 11 bases agree with TRBD2. The V gene end was trimmed by 6 bases and the J gene end by 4 bases; junction bases not matched to a gene: 15. The CDR3 is 18 residues long. Germline V lookup: CDR1 MNHNS, CDR2 SASEGT. As DNA, the CDR3 is TGTGCCAGCAGCTCAATTAGCGGGAGGGCCGGGGCGGCAGATACGCAGTATTTT. Protein: CASSSISGRAGAADTQYF.

This clonotype turned up a few times. The rearrangement joins TRBV6-1 to TRBJ2-1; D remains ambiguous. V gave up 0 bases and J gave up 5 bases, with 8 bases separating them. CDR3 length: 14 residues. Germline loops: CDR1 MNHNS, CDR2 SASEGT. CDR3 residues: CASSEAGGHNEQFF. The CDR3 DNA sequence: TGTGCCAGCAGTGAAGCTGGCGGACACAATGAGCAGTTCTTC.

There are a few counts of this clonotype. The gene calls are TRBV20-1 and TRBJ2-1, with D possibly matching TRBD1 (5 bases). CDR3 size: 13 residues. The germline V gene has CDR1 DFQATT and CDR2 SNEGSKA (reference sequence). The V end lost 4 bases, the J end lost 4 bases, and 11 bases lay between the germline ends. CDR3 residues: CSAKGRAYNEQFF. For the CDR3, the DNA is TGCAGTGCTAAGGGCAGGGCTTACAATGAGCAGTTCTTC.

The chain uses TRBV5-1 and TRBJ2-7, with a tentative D call TRBD1 (6 bases). The ends were cut back, 5 bases at V and 3 bases at J, with 18 bases in the middle. Looked up from germline, CDR1 is SGHRS and CDR2 is YFSETQ. The CDR3 covers 15 residues. The CDR3 DNA reads as TGCGCCAGCAGGTACCTAGGGGGTTCCAACTACGAGCAGTACTTC. It yields the protein CASRYLGGSNYEQYF.

This clonotype was observed a few times. This rearrangement joins TRBV20-1 to TRBJ2-2, with TRBD2 matching 10 bases. Germline V gene lookup returns CDR1 DFQATT and CDR2 SNEGSKA (reference sequence). The CDR3 covers 14 residues. Trimming removed 4 bases from V and 1 base from J; junction bases left unmatched: 0. The CDR3 nucleotides read TGCAGTGCTACTAGCGGGGGGAACACCGGGGAGCTGTTTTTT. Amino acid sequence: CSATSGGNTGELFF.

Remarks on this clonotype: At one end the junction does not follow the germline gene, possibly because of a read error. J is TRBJ1-1 and V is TRBV29-1; TRBD1 is a possible D gene (5 bases). Germline V gene sequence: CDR1 SQVTM, CDR2 ANQGSEA. The CDR3 length is 13 residues. This CDR3 reads CSAGTATNTEASF. The CDR3, as DNA: TGCAGCGCTGGGACCGCTACGAACACTGAAGCTTCCTTT.

As to this clonotype: Germline is not matched at one junction end, which may reflect a read error. The chain employs TRBV7-7 and TRBJ1-1, with D possibly being TRBD1 (5 bases). The germline CDR1 and CDR2 sequences are SSHAT and FNYEAQ (reference sequence). The CDR3 extends over 13 amino acids. CDR3 coding DNA: TGTACCAGCAGCTTAGGGGAGAACACTGAAGCTTTCTTT. This gives the protein CTSSLGENTEAFF. Full variable domain (rest looked up from reference TRBV7-7 and TRBJ1-1): GAGVSQSPRYKVTKRGQDVTLRCDPISSHATLYWYQQALGQGPEFLTYFNYEAQPDKSGLPSDRFSAERPEGSISTLTIQRTEQRDSAMYRCTSSLGENTEAFFGQGTRLTVV.

The chain recombines TRBV13 with TRBJ2-7; no clear D gene. The CDR3 has 13 amino acids. Germline assignment: CDR1 PRHDT and CDR2 FYEKMQ (reference sequence). Between the trimmed V and J ends, which lost 0 bases and 5 bases, there was a span of 8 bases. The CDR3 nucleotides read TGTGCCAGCAGCTTAGGAGGATTCGACGAGCAGTACTTC. It is translated as CASSLGGFDEQYF.

The chain joins TRBV18 to TRBJ2-1; D remains unclear. The tail of the sequence fits TRBJ2-5 better, so the J call may be wrong. The CDR3 has 14 amino acids. Germline CDR1 is KGHSH and CDR2 is LQKENI. CDR3 in amino acids: CASSRDTLPETQYF. The CDR3, as DNA: TGTGCCAGCTCACGAGACACCCTCCCCGAGACCCAGTACTTC.

Of note for this clonotype: This may arise from a read error, as a much more abundant clone is one base away. The chain links TRBV12-3 or TRBV12-4 to TRBJ2-2; tentative D call: TRBD1 (6 bases). The length of the CDR3 is 13 residues. Deletions cut 5 bases from V and 10 bases from J, with 14 bases between. Here the CDR3 reads CASSQTGYEELFF. The CDR3, as DNA: TGTGCCAGCAGTCAAACAGGGTACGAGGAGCTGTTTTTT.

J is TRBJ2-1 and V is TRBV24-1; a possible D gene is TRBD1 (5 bases). V shed 3 bases and J shed 10 bases, with 15 bases lying between them. Germline CDR1 and CDR2: KGHDR and SFDVKD. The CDR3 has 14 amino acids. The CDR3 DNA follows: TGTGCCACCAGTGATACAGGATTTTCTGGGGAGCAGTTCTTC. As protein: CATSDTGFSGEQFF.

This clonotype was seen a few times. V is TRBV7-9 and J is TRBJ2-1; D tentatively reads TRBD1 or TRBD2 (5 bases each). Germline CDR1 reads SEHNR; CDR2 reads FQNEAQ (reference sequence). CDR3 size: 15 residues. V gave up 2 bases and J gave up 5 bases, with 13 bases separating them. The CDR3 sequence: CASSLRDHQNNEQFF. CDR3 DNA sequence: TGTGCCAGCAGCTTACGGGACCACCAAAACAATGAGCAGTTCTTC. The full variable domain, rest sourced from reference TRBV7-9 and TRBJ2-1, is DTGVSQNPRHKITKRGQNVTFRCDPISEHNRLYWYRQTLGQGPEFLTYFQNEAQLEKSRLLSDRFSAERPKGSFSTLEIQRTEQGDSAMYLCASSLRDHQNNEQFFGPGTRLTVL.

The chain links TRBV12-3 or TRBV12-4 to TRBJ1-5; D gene unclear. V was pared by 6 bases and J by 2 bases, with 8 bases between. The length of the CDR3 is 13 residues. The CDR3 reads CASRASGNQPQHF. The CDR3 coding sequence is TGTGCCAGCAGGGCGTCTGGCAATCAGCCCCAGCATTTT.

The rearrangement uses TRBV5-6 and TRBJ2-3; TRBD2 might be the D (7 bases). CDR3 length: 15 amino acids. From germline, CDR1 is SGHDT and CDR2 YYEEEE. Deletions cut 2 bases from V and 2 bases from J, with 12 bases between. CDR3 bases: TGTGCCAGCAGCTTAGCGGGGACACACACAGATACGCAGTATTTT. Protein sequence: CASSLAGTHTDTQYF.

This clonotype was found a few times. The CDR3 bases are TGTGCCAGCAGTTACATTTCGGGATCGGATACGCAGTATTTT. Translating gives CASSYISGSDTQYF. The chain has TRBV6-5 and TRBJ2-3; D perhaps matches TRBD2 (5 bases). Trimming removed 2 bases at V and 6 bases at J, with 12 bases between. The CDR3 covers 14 residues. CDR1 and CDR2 from the germline V gene are MNHEY and SVGAGI.

A few counts support this clonotype. The rearrangement uses TRBV7-2 and TRBJ2-1; no reliable D call. This CDR3 contains 12 residues. V lost 0 bases, J lost 10 bases, and 7 bases lay in between. Germline lookup yields CDR1 SGHTA and CDR2 FQGNSA. Here the CDR3 DNA reads TGTGCCAGCAGCTTAGCCCCCGTAGAGCAGTTCTTC. This translates into CASSLAPVEQFF.

V and J are TRBV10-3 and TRBJ1-2; tentatively, D is TRBD1 (5 bases). The CDR3 has 17 residues. Trimming took 6 bases from V and 3 from J, leaving 23 bases between them. Germline CDR1 reads ENHRY; CDR2 reads SYGVKD. The CDR3 DNA is TGTGCCATCAGCGGTTTCAGGGAGGCCAAGAAGGACTATGGCTACACCTTC. This gives the protein CAISGFREAKKDYGYTF.